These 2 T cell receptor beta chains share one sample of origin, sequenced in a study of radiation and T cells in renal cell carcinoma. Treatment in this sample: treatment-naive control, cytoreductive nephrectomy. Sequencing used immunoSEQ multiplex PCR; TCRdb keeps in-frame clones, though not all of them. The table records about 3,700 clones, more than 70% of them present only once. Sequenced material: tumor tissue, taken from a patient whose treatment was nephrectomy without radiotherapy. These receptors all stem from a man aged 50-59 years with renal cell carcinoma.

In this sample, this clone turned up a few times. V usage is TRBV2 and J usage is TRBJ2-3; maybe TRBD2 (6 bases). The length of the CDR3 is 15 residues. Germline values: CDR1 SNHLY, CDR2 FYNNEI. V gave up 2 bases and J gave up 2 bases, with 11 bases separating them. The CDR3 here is CASSEQAGFTDTQYF. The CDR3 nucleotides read TGTGCCAGCAGTGAACAGGCGGGATTCACAGATACGCAGTATTTT.

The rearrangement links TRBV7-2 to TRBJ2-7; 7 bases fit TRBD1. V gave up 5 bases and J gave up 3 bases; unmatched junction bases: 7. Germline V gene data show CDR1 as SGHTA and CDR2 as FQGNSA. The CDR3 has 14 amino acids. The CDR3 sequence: CASSATGMGYEQYF. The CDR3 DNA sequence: TGTGCCAGCAGCGCGACAGGGATGGGCTACGAGCAGTACTTC.